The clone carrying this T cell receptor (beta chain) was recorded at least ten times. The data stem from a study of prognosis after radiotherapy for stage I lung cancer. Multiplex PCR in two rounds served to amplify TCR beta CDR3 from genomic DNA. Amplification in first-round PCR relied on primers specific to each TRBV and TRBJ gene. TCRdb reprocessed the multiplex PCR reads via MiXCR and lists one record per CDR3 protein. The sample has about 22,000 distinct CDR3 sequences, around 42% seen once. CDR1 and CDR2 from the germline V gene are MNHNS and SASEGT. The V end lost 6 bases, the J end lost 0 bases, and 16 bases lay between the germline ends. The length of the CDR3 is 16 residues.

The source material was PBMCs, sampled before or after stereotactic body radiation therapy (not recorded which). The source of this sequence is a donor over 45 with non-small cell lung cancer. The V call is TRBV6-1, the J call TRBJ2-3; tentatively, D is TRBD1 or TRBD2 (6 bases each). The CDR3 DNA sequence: TGTGCCAGCAGGTTCACCGGGGGCGGGAGCACAGATACGCAGTATTTT. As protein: CASRFTGGGSTDTQYF.